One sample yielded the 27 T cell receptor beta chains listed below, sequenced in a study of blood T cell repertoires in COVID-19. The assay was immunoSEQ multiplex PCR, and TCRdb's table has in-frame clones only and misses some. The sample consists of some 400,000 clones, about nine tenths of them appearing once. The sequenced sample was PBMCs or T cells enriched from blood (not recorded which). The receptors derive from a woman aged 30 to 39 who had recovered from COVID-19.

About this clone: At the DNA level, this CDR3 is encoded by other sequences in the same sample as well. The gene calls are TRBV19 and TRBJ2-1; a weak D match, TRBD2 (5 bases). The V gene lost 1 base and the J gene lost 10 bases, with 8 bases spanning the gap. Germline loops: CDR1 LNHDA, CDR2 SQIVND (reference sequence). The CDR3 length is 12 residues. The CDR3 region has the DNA TGTGCCAGTAGTATAGCCGGGAACGAGCAGTTCTTC. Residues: CASSIAGNEQFF. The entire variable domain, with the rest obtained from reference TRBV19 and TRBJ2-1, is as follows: DGGITQSPKYLFRKEGQNVTLSCEQNLNHDAMYWYRQDPGQGLRLIYYSQIVNDFQKGDIAEGYSVSREKKESFPLTVTSAQKNPTAFYLCASSIAGNEQFFGPGTRLTVL.

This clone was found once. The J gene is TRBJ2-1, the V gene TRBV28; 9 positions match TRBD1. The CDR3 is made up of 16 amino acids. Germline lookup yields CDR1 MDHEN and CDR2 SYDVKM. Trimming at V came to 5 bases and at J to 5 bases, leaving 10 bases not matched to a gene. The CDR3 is CASSRPHRGLNNEQFF. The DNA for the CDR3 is TGTGCCAGCAGTAGACCACACAGGGGGCTCAACAATGAGCAGTTCTTC.

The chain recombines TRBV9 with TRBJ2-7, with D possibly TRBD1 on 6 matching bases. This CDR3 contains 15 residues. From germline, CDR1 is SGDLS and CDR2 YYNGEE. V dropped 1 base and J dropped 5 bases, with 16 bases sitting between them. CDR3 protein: CASSVNTGLWDEQYF. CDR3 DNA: TGTGCCAGCAGCGTAAATACAGGGCTTTGGGACGAGCAGTACTTC.

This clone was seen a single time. The CDR3: CASSLVGSPNEKLFF. CDR3 sequence (DNA): TGTGCCAGCAGCTTAGTCGGGAGCCCTAATGAAAAACTGTTTTTT. The V gene is TRBV7-2, the J gene TRBJ1-4; D remains ambiguous. The germline V gene encodes CDR1 SGHTA and CDR2 FQGNSA. This CDR3 comprises 15 residues. Trimming removed 1 base from V and 3 bases from J, with 9 bases in between.

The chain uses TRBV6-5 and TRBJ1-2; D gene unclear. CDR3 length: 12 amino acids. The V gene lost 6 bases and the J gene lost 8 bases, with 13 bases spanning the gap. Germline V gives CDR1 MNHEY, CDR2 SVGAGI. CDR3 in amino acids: CASRTHREGYTF. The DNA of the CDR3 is TGTGCCAGCAGGACCCACCGGGAAGGCTACACCTTC.

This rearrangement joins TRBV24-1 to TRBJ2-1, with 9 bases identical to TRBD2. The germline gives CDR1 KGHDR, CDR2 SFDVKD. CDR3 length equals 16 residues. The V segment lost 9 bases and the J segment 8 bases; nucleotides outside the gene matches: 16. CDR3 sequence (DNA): TGTGCCACCTCTTTATCTGGGACTAGCCATAAGGATGAGCAGTTCTTC. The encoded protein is CATSLSGTSHKDEQFF.

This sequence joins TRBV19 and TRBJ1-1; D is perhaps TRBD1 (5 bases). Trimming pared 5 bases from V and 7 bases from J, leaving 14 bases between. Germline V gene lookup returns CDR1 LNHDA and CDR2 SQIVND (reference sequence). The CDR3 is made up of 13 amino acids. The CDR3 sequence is CASSFGGSFEAFF. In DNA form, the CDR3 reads TGTGCCAGTAGTTTCGGGGGATCGTTTGAAGCTTTCTTT.

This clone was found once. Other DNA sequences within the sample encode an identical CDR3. In DNA form, the CDR3 reads TGCGCCAGCAGCTCGCAACCCACAGGGGGCACTGAAGCTTTCTTT. Translation: CASSSQPTGGTEAFF. The V call is TRBV5-1, the J call TRBJ1-1, with 8 bases that match TRBD1. The V segment lost 3 bases and the J segment 4 bases; nucleotides outside the gene matches: 8. Germline-derived CDR1 and CDR2 are SGHRS and YFSETQ. The CDR3 is made up of 15 amino acids.

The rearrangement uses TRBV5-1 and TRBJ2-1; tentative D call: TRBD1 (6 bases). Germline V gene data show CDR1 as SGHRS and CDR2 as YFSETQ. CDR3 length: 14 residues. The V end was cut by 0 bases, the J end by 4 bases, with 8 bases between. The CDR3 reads CASSLGTAYNEQFF. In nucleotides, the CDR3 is TGCGCCAGCAGCTTGGGGACAGCATACAATGAGCAGTTCTTC.

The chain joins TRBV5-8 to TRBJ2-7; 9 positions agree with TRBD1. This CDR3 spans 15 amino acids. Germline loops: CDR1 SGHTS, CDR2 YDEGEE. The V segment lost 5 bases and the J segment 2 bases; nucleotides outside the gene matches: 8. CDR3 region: CASSYRDRVAYEQYF. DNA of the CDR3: TGTGCCAGCAGTTACCGGGACAGGGTAGCCTACGAGCAGTACTTC.

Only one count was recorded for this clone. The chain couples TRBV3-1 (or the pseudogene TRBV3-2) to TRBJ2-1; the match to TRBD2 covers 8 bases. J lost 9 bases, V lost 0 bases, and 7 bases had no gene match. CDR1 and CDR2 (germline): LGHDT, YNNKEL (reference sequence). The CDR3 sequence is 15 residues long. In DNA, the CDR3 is TGTGCCAGCAGCCAAGAATACAGGACTAGCCGTGAGCAGTTCTTC. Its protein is CASSQEYRTSREQFF.

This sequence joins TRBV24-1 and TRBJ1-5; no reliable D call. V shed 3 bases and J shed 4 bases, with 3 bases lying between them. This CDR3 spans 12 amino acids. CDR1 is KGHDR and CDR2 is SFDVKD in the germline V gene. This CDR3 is CATSDRNQPQHF. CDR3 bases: TGTGCCACCAGTGATCGGAATCAGCCCCAGCATTTT.

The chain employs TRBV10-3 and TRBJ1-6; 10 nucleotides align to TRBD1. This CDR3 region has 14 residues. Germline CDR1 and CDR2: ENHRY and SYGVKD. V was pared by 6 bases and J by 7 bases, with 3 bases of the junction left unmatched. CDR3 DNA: TGTGCCATCAGCTGGACAGGGGGAAATTCACCCCTCCACTTT. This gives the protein CAISWTGGNSPLHF.

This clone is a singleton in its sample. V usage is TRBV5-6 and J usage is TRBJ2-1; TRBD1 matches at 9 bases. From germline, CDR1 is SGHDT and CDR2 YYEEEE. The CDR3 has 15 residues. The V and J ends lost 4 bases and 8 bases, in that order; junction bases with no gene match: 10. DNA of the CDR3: TGTGCCAGCAGCACCGGACAGGGGCCAGGGGATGAGCAGTTCTTC. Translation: CASSTGQGPGDEQFF.

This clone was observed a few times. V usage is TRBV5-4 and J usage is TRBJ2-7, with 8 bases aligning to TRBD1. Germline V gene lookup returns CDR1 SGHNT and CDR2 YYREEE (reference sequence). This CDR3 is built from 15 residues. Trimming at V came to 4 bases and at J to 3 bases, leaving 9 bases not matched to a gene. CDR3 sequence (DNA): TGTGCCAGCAGCGGTCGGACAGGGTTCCACTACGAGCAGTACTTC. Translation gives CASSGRTGFHYEQYF.

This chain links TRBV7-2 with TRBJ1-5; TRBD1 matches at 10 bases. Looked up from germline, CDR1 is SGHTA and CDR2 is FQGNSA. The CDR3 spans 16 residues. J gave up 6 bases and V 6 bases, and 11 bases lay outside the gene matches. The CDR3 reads CASSFFPGQGFQPQHF. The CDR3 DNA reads TGTGCCAGCAGTTTCTTTCCGGGACAGGGGTTTCAGCCCCAGCATTTT.

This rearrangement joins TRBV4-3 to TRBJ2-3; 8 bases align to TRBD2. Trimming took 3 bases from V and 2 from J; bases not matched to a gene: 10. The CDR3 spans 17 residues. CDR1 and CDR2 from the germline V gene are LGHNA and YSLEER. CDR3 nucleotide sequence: TGCGCCAGCAGCCACCCTCTCGGGGGGGCGGACACAGATACGCAGTATTTT. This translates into CASSHPLGGADTDTQYF.

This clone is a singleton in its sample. The CDR3 sequence: CASSSGGQGNTEAFF. CDR3 nucleotides: TGTGCCAGCAGCTCAGGTGGGCAGGGGAACACTGAAGCTTTCTTT. The J gene is TRBJ1-1, the V gene TRBV7-3; possibly TRBD1 for D (5 bases). CDR1 is SGHTA, CDR2 FQGTGA, per germline. Trimming removed 4 bases at V and 1 base at J, with 13 bases between. This CDR3 is 15 amino acids long.

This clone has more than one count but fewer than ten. In DNA, the CDR3 is TGTGCCAGCAGCTTAGCTGGGACACCGAACACTGAAGCTTTCTTT. Its protein is CASSLAGTPNTEAFF. The V and J genes are TRBV7-2 and TRBJ1-1; D might be TRBD1 (6 bases). V was pared by 0 bases and J by 1 base, with 9 bases between. Germline loops: CDR1 SGHTA, CDR2 FQGNSA. The CDR3 is made up of 15 amino acids.

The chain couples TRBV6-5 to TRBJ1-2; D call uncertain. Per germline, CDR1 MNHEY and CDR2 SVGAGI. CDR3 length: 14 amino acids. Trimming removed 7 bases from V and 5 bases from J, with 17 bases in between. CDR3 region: CASTEFGGRYGYTF. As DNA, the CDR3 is TGTGCCAGCACCGAGTTCGGAGGGAGGTATGGCTACACCTTC.

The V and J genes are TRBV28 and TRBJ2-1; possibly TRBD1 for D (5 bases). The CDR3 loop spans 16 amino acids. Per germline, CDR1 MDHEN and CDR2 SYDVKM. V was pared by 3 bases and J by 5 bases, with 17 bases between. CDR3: CASSFGAGQFHNEQFF. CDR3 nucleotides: TGTGCCAGCAGTTTCGGAGCAGGGCAGTTTCACAATGAGCAGTTCTTC.

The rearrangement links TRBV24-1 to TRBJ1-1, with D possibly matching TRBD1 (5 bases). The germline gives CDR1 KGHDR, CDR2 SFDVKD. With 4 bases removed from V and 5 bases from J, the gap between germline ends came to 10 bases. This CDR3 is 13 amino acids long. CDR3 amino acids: CATSEEGRTEAFF. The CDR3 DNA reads TGTGCCACCAGTGAGGAGGGGCGAACTGAAGCTTTCTTT.

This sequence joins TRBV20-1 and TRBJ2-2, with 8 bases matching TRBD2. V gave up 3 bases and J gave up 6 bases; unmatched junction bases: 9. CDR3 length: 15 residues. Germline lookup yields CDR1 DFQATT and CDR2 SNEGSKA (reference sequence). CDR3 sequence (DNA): TGCAGTGCTAGTGCCCTCGCGGGGGGCGCCGGGGAGCTGTTTTTT. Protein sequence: CSASALAGGAGELFF.

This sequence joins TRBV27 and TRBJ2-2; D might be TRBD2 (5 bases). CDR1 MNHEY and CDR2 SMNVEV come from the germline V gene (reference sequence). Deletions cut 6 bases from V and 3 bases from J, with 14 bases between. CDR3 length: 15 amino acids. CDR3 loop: CASSLDWRYTGELFF. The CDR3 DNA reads TGTGCCAGCAGCTTGGACTGGCGGTACACCGGGGAGCTGTTTTTT.

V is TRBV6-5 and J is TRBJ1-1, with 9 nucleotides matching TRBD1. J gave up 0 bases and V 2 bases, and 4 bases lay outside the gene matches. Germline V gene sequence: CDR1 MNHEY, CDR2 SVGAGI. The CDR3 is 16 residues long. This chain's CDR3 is CASSYRTGVMNTEAFF. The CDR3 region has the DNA TGTGCCAGCAGTTACAGGACAGGGGTCATGAACACTGAAGCTTTCTTT.

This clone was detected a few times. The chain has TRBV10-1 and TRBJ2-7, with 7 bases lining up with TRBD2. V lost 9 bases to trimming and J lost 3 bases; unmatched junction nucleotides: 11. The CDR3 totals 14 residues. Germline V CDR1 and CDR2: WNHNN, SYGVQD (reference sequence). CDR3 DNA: TGCGCCAGGTCAATGGGGGGGTTCTGCTACGAGCAGTACTTC. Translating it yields CARSMGGFCYEQYF.

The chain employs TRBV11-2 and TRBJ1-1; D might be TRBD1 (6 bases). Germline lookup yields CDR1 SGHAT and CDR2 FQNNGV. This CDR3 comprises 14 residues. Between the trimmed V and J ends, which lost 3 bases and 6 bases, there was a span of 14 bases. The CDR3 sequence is CASSFDRWGPEAFF. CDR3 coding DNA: TGTGCCAGCAGCTTCGACAGGTGGGGCCCTGAAGCTTTCTTT.